The clone carrying this TCR beta chain has a single count. As handled by the study authors: Amplifying reference gene primers gave estimates of nucleated cell counts. Repertoires were generated with immunoSEQ multiplex PCR, while TCRdb's copy carries only in-frame clones and drops some. Clonal size and the V and J genes are those of that table, whereas D and trimming came from the DNA. This table holds a few hundred thousand clones, approximately 88% found once. This sample was included in a study of blood T cell repertoires in COVID-19. In the study overall: There were acute and convalescent COVID-19 samples, and they came from the United States, Italy and Spain.

Participants, about 18 to 100 years old, spanned under 30 US areas. V was pared by 3 bases and J by 4 bases, with 9 bases between. The CDR3 has 14 residues. Germline V gene lookup returns CDR1 LNHDA and CDR2 SQIVND (reference sequence). The V and J genes are TRBV19 and TRBJ1-4; TRBD1 is a possible D gene (5 bases). This TCR was sampled from a woman under 40 who had recovered from COVID-19. The sequenced sample was PBMCs or T cells enriched from blood (not recorded which). The CDR3, as DNA: TGTGCCAGTAGTATCCGACAGTTTAATGAAAAACTGTTTTTT. It codes for CASSIRQFNEKLFF.